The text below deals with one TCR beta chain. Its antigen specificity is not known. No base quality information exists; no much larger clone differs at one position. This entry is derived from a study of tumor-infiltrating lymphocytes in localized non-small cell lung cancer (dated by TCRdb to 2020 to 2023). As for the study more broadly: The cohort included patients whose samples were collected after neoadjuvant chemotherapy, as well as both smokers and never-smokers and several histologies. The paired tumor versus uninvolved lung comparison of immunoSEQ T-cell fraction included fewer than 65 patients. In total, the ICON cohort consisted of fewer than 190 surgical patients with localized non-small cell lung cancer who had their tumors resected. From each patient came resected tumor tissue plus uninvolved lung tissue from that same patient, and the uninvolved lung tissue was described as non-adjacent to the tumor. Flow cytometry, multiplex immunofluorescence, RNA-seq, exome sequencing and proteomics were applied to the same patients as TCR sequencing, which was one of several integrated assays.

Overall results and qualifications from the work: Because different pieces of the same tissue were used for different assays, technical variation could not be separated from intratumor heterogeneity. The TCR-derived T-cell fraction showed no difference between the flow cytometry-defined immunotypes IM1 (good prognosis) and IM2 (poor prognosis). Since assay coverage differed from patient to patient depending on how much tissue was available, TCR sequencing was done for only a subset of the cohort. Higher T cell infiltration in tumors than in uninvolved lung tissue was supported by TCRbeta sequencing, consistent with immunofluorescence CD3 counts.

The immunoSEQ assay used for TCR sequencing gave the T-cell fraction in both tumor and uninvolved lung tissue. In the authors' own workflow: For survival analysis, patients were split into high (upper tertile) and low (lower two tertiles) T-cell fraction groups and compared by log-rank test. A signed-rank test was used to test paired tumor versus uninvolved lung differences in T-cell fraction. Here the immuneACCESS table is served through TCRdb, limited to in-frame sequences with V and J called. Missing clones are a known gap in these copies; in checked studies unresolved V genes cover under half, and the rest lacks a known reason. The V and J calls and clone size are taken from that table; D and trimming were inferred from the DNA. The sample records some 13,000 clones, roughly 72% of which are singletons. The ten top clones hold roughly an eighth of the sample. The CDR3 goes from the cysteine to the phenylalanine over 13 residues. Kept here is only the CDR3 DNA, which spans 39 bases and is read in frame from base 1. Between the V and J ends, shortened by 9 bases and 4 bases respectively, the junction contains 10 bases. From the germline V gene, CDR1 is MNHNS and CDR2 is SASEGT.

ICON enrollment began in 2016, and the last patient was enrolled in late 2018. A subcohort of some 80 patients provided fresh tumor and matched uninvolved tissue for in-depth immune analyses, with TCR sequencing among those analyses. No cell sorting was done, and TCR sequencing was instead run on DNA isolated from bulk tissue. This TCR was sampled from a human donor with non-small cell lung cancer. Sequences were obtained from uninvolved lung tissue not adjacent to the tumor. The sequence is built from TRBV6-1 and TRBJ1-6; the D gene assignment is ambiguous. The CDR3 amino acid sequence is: CASAVAYNSPLHF. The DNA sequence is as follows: TGTGCCAGTGCGGTAGCATATAATTCACCCCTCCACTTT.